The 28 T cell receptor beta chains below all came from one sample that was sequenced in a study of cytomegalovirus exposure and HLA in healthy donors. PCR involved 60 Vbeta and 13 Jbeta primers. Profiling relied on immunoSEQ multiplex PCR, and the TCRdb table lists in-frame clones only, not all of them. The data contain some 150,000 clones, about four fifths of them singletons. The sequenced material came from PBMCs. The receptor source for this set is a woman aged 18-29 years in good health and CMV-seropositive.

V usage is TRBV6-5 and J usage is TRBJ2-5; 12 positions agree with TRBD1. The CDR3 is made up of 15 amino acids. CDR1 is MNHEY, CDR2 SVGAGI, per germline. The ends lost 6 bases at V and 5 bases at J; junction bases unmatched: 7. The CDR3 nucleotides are TGTGCCAGCAGGAGGGACAGGGGGCGCCGGGAGACCCAGTACTTC. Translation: CASRRDRGRRETQYF.

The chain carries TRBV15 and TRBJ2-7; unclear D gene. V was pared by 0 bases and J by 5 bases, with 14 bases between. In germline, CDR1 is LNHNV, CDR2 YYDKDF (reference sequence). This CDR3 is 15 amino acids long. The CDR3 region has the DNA TGTGCCACCAGCAGAGATTCGACACCTATCCACGAGCAGTACTTC. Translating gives CATSRDSTPIHEQYF.

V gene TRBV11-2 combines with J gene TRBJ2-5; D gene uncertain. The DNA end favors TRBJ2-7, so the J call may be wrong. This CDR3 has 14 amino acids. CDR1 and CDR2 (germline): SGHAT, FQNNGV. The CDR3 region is CASSFLLGLHEQYF. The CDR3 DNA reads TGTGCCAGCAGCTTCCTACTGGGCCTCCACGAGCAGTACTTC.

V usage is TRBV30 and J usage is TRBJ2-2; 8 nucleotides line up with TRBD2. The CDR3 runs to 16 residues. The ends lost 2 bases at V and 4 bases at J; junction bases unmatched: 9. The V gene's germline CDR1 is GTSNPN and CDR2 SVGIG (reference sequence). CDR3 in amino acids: CAWSTSRGGLTGELFF. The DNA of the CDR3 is TGTGCCTGGAGTACTTCTCGGGGGGGACTCACCGGGGAGCTGTTTTTT.

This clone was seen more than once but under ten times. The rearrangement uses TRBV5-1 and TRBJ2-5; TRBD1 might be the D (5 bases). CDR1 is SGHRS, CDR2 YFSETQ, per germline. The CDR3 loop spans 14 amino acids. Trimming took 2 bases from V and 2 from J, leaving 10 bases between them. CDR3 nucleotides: TGCGCCAGCAGCTTTACAGGCGCGCAAGAGACCCAGTACTTC. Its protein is CASSFTGAQETQYF.

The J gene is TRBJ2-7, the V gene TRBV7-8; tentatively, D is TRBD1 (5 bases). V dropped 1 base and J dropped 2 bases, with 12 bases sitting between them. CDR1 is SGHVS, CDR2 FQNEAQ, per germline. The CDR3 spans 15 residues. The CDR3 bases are TGTGCCAGCAGCTTAGAGACCAGGGCCACCTACGAGCAGTACTTC. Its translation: CASSLETRATYEQYF.

The CDR3 coding sequence is TGTGCCAGCAGTTACGACAGGGGGCCGGGTCAGCCCCAGCATTTT. Its protein product is CASSYDRGPGQPQHF. The chain carries TRBV6-5 and TRBJ1-5; TRBD1 matches 10 bases. The trim removed 2 bases at V and 6 bases at J, leaving 4 bases unmatched. Germline assignment: CDR1 MNHEY and CDR2 SVGAGI. The CDR3 is made up of 15 amino acids.

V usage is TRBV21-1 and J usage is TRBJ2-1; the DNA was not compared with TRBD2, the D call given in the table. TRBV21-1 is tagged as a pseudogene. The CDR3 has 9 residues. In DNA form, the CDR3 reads TGTACTAGCGGGACTAGCGTGGTCTTC. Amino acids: CTSGTSVVF.

CDR3 in DNA: TGTGCCAGCAGCTTAGGCCCAATTGGCGGAAACACTGGAAACACCATATATTTT. Its translation is CASSLGPIGGNTGNTIYF. This chain links TRBV7-9 with TRBJ1-3, with unresolved D. V gave up 1 base and J gave up 2 bases, with 18 bases separating them. The CDR3 has 18 residues. The V gene's germline CDR1 is SEHNR and CDR2 FQNEAQ (reference sequence).

This CDR3 reads CSVENRDRPYEAFF. CDR3 sequence (DNA): TGCAGCGTCGAAAACCGGGACAGACCTTATGAAGCTTTCTTT. The gene calls are TRBV29-1 and TRBJ1-1; TRBD1 aligns across 7 bases. This CDR3 spans 14 amino acids. CDR1 is SQVTM, CDR2 ANQGSEA, per germline. The V and J ends lost 6 bases and 7 bases, in that order; junction bases with no gene match: 14.

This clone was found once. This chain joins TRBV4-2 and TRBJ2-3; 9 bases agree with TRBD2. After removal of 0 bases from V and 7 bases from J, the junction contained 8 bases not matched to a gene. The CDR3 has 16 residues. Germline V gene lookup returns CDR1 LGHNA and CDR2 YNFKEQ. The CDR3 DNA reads TGTGCCAGCAGCCAAGATGGGCGGGGGGGAAGGAATACGCAGTATTTT. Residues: CASSQDGRGGRNTQYF.

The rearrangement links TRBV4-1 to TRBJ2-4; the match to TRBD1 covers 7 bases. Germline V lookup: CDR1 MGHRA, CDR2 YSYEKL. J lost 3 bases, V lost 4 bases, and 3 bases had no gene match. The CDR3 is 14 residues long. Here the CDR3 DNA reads TGCGCCAGCAGCCCGGGACAGAACAAAAACATTCAGTACTTC. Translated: CASSPGQNKNIQYF.

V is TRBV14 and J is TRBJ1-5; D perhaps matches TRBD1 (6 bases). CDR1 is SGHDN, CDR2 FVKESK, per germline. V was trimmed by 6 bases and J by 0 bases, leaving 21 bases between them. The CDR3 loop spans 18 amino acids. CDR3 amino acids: CASSPSQGSGYSNQPQHF. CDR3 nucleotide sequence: TGTGCCAGCAGTCCTTCCCAGGGGTCAGGATATAGCAATCAGCCCCAGCATTTT.

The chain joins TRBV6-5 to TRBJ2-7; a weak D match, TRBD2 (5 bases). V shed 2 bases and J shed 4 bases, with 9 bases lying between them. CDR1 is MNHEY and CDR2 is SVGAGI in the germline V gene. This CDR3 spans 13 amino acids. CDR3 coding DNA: TGTGCCAGCAGTTACCTCGGGGAGTACGAGCAGTACTTC. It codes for CASSYLGEYEQYF.

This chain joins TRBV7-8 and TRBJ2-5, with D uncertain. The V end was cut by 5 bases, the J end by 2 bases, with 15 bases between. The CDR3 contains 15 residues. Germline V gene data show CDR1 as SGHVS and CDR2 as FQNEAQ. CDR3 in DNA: TGTGCCAGCAGCCAAACTCGAGGCCAACAAGAGACCCAGTACTTC. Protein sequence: CASSQTRGQQETQYF.

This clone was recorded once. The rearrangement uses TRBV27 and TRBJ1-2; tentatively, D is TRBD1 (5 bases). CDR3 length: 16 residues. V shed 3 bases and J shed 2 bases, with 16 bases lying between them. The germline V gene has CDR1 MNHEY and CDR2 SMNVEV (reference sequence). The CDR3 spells CASSFSGAGANYGYTF. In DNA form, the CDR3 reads TGTGCCAGCAGTTTTAGCGGGGCGGGAGCCAACTATGGCTACACCTTC.

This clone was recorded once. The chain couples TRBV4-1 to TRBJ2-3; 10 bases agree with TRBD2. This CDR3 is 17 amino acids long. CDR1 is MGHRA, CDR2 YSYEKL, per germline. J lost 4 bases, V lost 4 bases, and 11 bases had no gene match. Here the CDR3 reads CASSPARGAGGPDTQYF. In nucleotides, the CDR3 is TGCGCCAGCAGCCCTGCACGGGGAGCGGGGGGGCCAGATACGCAGTATTTT.

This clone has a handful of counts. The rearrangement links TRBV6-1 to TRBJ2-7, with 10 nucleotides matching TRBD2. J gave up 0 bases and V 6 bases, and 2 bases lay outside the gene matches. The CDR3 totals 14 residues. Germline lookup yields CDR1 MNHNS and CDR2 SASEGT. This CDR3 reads CASSQRGGSYEQYF. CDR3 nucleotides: TGTGCCAGCAGCCAGCGGGGGGGCTCCTACGAGCAGTACTTC.

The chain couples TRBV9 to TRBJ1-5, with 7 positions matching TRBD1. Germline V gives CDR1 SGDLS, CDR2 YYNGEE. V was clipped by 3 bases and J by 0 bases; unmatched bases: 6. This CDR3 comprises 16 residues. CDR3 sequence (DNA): TGTGCCAGCAGCGGGAGACAGGGCCTTAGCAATCAGCCCCAGCATTTT. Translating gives CASSGRQGLSNQPQHF.

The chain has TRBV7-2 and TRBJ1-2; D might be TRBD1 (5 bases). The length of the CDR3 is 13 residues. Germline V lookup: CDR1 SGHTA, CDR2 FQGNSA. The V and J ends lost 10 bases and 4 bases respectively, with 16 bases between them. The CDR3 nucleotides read TGTGCCACCGCGCCGGGGGGTAGCTATGGCTACACCTTC. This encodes CATAPGGSYGYTF. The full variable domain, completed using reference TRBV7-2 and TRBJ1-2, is GAGVSQSPSNKVTEKGKDVELRCDPISGHTALYWYRQSLGQGLEFLIYFQGNSAPDKSGLPSDRFSAERTGGSVSTLTIQRTQQEDSAVYLCATAPGGSYGYTFGSGTRLTVV.

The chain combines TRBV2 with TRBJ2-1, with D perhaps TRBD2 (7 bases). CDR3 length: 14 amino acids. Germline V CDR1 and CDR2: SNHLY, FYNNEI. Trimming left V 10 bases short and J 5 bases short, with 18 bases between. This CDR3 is CAIHLAGAHNEQFF. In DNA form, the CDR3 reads TGTGCCATCCACCTTGCGGGGGCCCACAATGAGCAGTTCTTC.

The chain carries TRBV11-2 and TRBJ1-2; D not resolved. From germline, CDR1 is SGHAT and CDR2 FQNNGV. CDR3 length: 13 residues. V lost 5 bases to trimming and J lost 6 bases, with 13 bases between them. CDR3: CASSLAASNGYTF. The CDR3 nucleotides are TGTGCCAGCAGCCTTGCCGCATCTAATGGCTACACCTTC.

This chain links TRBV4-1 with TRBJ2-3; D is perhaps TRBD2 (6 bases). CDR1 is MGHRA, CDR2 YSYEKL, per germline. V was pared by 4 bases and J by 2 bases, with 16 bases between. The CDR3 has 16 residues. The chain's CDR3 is CASSRNGGSDTDTQYF. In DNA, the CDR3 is TGCGCCAGCAGCCGGAACGGGGGATCGGACACAGATACGCAGTATTTT.

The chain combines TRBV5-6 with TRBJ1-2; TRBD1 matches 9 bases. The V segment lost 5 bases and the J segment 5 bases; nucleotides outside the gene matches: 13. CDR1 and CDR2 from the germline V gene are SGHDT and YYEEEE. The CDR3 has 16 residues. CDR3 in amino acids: CASSLTGTGNPYGYTF. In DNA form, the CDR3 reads TGTGCCAGCAGTTTGACCGGGACAGGGAATCCGTATGGCTACACCTTC.

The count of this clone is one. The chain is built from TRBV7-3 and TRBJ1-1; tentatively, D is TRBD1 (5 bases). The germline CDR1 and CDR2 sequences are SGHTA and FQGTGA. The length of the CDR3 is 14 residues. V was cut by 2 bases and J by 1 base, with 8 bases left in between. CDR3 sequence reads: CASSLGAENTEAFF. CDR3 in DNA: TGTGCCAGCAGCTTAGGGGCAGAGAACACTGAAGCTTTCTTT.

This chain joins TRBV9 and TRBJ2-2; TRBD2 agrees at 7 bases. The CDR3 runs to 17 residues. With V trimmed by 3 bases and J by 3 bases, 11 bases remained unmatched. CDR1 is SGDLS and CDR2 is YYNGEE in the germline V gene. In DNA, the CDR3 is TGTGCCAGCAGCGCCCCATTACCGGGGGGTGACACCGGGGAGCTGTTTTTT. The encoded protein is CASSAPLPGGDTGELFF.

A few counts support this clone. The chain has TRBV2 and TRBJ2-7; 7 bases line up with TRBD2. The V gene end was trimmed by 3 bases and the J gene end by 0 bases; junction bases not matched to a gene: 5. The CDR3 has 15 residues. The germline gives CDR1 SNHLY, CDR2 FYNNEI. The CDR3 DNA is TGTGCCAGCAGTGACGGGGGGTCCACCTCCTACGAGCAGTACTTC. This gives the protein CASSDGGSTSYEQYF.

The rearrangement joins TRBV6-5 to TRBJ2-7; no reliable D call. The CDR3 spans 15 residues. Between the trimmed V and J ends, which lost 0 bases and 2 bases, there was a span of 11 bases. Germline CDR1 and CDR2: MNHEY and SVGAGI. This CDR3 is CASSYSGGATYEQYF. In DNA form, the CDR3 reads TGTGCCAGCAGTTACTCTGGCGGAGCTACCTACGAGCAGTACTTC.